A selection of T cell receptor beta chains follows, all from one sample in a study of PD-1 blockade in classical Hodgkin lymphoma. Generated by immunoSEQ multiplex PCR, the TCRdb table keeps only in-frame clones and is missing some. The sample has some 17,000 clones; around 72% are singletons. The sequencing here drew on peripheral blood mononuclear cells (PBMCs), taken at baseline. The receptors stem from a human donor with classical Hodgkin lymphoma. Each CDR3 is given with its conserved first and last residue. The D gene is left open where the match is weak. Rows give clone size only sometimes, using once, few, many, or a class for an expanded clone.

cdr3_nt	cdr3_aa	clone_size	d_call	j_call	v_call
TGTGCCAGCAGTTTAAGTCTTGATTCGGAGACCCAGTACTTC	CASSLSLDSETQYF	few	NA	TRBJ2-5	TRBV28
TGTGCCTGGAGTTTAGGAGTGGGGGTCGGCTACACCTTC	CAWSLGVGVGYTF	once	NA	TRBJ1-2	TRBV30
TGTGCCAGCAGCGCCGGCAGGGCCCAAGAGACCCAGTACTTC	CASSAGRAQETQYF	NA	NA	TRBJ2-5	TRBV11-1
TGTGCCAGCAGACACAAGAGCGCGGACAGAGCTAACTATGGCTACACCTTC	CASRHKSADRANYGYTF	few	NA	TRBJ1-2	TRBV5-4
TGTGCCAGCAGCCTCGGGTCTACGCAGTATTTT	CASSLGSTQYF	NA	NA	TRBJ2-3	TRBV5-6
TGTGCCAGTGTCGAATATGCCGGGACAGGGAATGGGGGCTACACCTTC	CASVEYAGTGNGGYTF	NA	TRBD1	TRBJ1-2	TRBV19
TGTGCCAGCAGTTTCGGGGGGGGACTTCAGCCCCAGCATTTT	CASSFGGGLQPQHF	NA	NA	TRBJ1-5	TRBV28
TGTGCCAGCAGCCGCAACGGAGGGACAGGGGCCTACGAGCAGTACTTC	CASSRNGGTGAYEQYF	NA	TRBD1	TRBJ2-7	TRBV28
TGTGCCAGCTCACCAATAGAGGGACACACTGAAGCTTTCTTT	CASSPIEGHTEAFF	NA	NA	TRBJ1-1	TRBV18
TGTGCCTGGAGTCGAACGCCAGGGACGCTTACCGGGGAGCTGTTTTTT	CAWSRTPGTLTGELFF	NA	NA	TRBJ2-2	TRBV30
TGTGCCAGCAGCGTAGGACTAATAAGGTACGAGCAGTACTTC	CASSVGLIRYEQYF	NA	NA	TRBJ2-7	TRBV5-6
TGTGCCAGCAGCCAAGATCTGATTTACAATGAGCAGTTCTTC	CASSQDLIYNEQFF	few	NA	TRBJ2-1	TRBV7-9
TGTGCCAGCAGCCTAGGACAGGTGGACACCGGGGAGCTGTTTTTT	CASSLGQVDTGELFF	NA	TRBD1	TRBJ2-2	TRBV6-5
TGTGCCAGCAGCTTAGACGACTCCTGGGGAGGTGAAAAACTGTTTTTT	CASSLDDSWGGEKLFF	few	NA	TRBJ1-4	TRBV7-9
TGTGCCAGCTCACCACCGTTCCCCAGCACCTACGAGCAGTACTTC	CASSPPFPSTYEQYF	NA	NA	TRBJ2-7	TRBV18
TGTGCCAGCAGTTACGAATGGGGGTCCTACGAGCAGTACTTC	CASSYEWGSYEQYF	once	NA	TRBJ2-7	TRBV6-5
TGTGCCAGCAGCTCGCTGGTCAGGGACGGCAACTACGAGCAGTACTTC	CASSSLVRDGNYEQYF	NA	NA	TRBJ2-7	TRBV7-2
TGTGCCAGCAGCTCCTTGCCGGGACAGGGGGCCGAAGATACGCAGTATTTT	CASSSLPGQGAEDTQYF	NA	TRBD1	TRBJ2-3	TRBV7-8
TGCGCCAGCCGTGGCCGCGAGAGCGAGCAGTACTTC	CASRGRESEQYF	NA	NA	TRBJ2-7	TRBV5-1
TGTGCCACCAGCCCCCAGGACGGACAGGGTCGGATTGGAACTAGCACAGATACGCAGTATTTT	CATSPQDGQGRIGTSTDTQYF	NA	TRBD1	TRBJ2-3	TRBV15
TGTGCCAGCAGTTTACCAGGGGCGCTAGCCAAAAACATTCAGTACTTC	CASSLPGALAKNIQYF	NA	NA	TRBJ2-4	TRBV28
TGTGCCAGCAGTGAATTCGGTTGGACAGGGAGAAATCAGCCCCAGCATTTT	CASSEFGWTGRNQPQHF	few	TRBD1	TRBJ1-5	TRBV6-1
TGTGCCTGGAGGCCAGCGAATCGAGCTAACTATGGCTACACCTTC	CAWRPANRANYGYTF	NA	NA	TRBJ1-2	TRBV30
TGCGCCAGCAGCTTGGCGCAGGGGCCATACGAGCAGTACTTC	CASSLAQGPYEQYF	few	NA	TRBJ2-7	TRBV5-1
TGTGCCAGCAGTTTCCCGGGAGGCAGAAACACTGAAGCTTTCTTT	CASSFPGGRNTEAFF	once	NA	TRBJ1-1	TRBV28
TGTGCCAGTATGGAGACGGACAGCTCCTACGAGCAGTACTTC	CASMETDSSYEQYF	NA	NA	TRBJ2-7	TRBV19
TGTGCCAGCCACCCTGGGACAGGGAATGAGCAGTTCTTC	CASHPGTGNEQFF	NA	TRBD1	TRBJ2-1	TRBV28
TGTGCCAGCAGTAGCGGAATGCTACACCATTCCGACAATGAGCAGTTCTTC	CASSSGMLHHSDNEQFF	NA	NA	TRBJ2-1	TRBV21-1
TGTGCCAGTAGTATATCAGGGGGCAGCAATCAGCCCCAGCATTTT	CASSISGGSNQPQHF	few	TRBD1	TRBJ1-5	TRBV19
TGTGCCAGCAGCCAACGGACGGGACACCTCGGAGAGCAGTACTTC	CASSQRTGHLGEQYF	few	NA	TRBJ2-7	TRBV7-2
TGTGCCAGAAGCTTGCCAGGGAGCAACTATGGCTACACCTTC	CARSLPGSNYGYTF	NA	NA	TRBJ1-2	TRBV5-3
TGTGCCAGCAGCGGGGGAGGGGGGAGATATGGCTACACCTTC	CASSGGGGRYGYTF	NA	NA	TRBJ1-2	TRBV5-4
TGTGCCAGCAGCTCCGAAGGGGCAACTAATGAAAAACTGTTTTTT	CASSSEGATNEKLFF	NA	NA	TRBJ1-4	TRBV6-6
TGTGCCAGCAGCTTCCTACAGGGAAACTATGGCTACACCTTC	CASSFLQGNYGYTF	few	NA	TRBJ1-2	TRBV7-9
TGCGCCAGCAGCTTGGGGCAGACCTACACTGAAGCTTTCTTT	CASSLGQTYTEAFF	NA	NA	TRBJ1-1	TRBV5-1
TGTGCCAGCAGCTTAGAAGGATGGCGGGGAACGAATGAGCAGTTCTTC	CASSLEGWRGTNEQFF	NA	NA	TRBJ2-1	TRBV7-9
TGTGCCTGGACGGCCGATTACGGGGAGCTGTTTTTT	CAWTADYGELFF	NA	NA	TRBJ2-2	TRBV30
TGTGCCAGCAGCGGGGGGACAGGGGCTAATGAAAAACTGTTTTTT	CASSGGTGANEKLFF	once	TRBD1	TRBJ1-4	TRBV7-6
TGTGCCAGCAGCTCCTCCGGGCCGACCCGGGGTTATAGCAATCAGCCCCAGCATTTT	CASSSSGPTRGYSNQPQHF	once	NA	TRBJ1-5	TRBV5-8
TGCGCCAGCAGCTTGAGACCGCCCGGGAGAAGTTACAATGAGCAGTTCTTC	CASSLRPPGRSYNEQFF	NA	NA	TRBJ2-1	TRBV5-1
TGTGCCAGCAGCTTAGGAAGTATCGGCTACACCTTC	CASSLGSIGYTF	NA	NA	TRBJ1-2	TRBV13
TGTGCCAGCAGCCACCCCGGGGGGGGGAAAAACATTCAGTACTTC	CASSHPGGGKNIQYF	NA	TRBD2	TRBJ2-4	TRBV27
TGTGCCAGCAGGAGGGGGGCCTACGAGCAGTACTTC	CASRRGAYEQYF	NA	NA	TRBJ2-7	TRBV28
TGCGCCAGCAGCCATTCTGGGGCCAACGTCCTGACTTTC	CASSHSGANVLTF	few	NA	TRBJ2-6	TRBV4-3
TGTGCCAGCAGTCCCGGGGCGGTTAACTATGGCTACACCTTC	CASSPGAVNYGYTF	NA	NA	TRBJ1-2	TRBV6-5
TGTGCCAGCAGTTCCTTGCAGAATGAGCAGTTCTTC	CASSSLQNEQFF	NA	NA	TRBJ2-1	TRBV6-5
TGTGCCAGCAGCTTAAACAGTCGATACGAGCAGTACTTC	CASSLNSRYEQYF	NA	NA	TRBJ2-7	TRBV7-9
TGTGCCAGCAGCTCCGGGGACAGGTTTCTGAACACTGAAGCTTTCTTT	CASSSGDRFLNTEAFF	NA	TRBD1	TRBJ1-1	TRBV7-9
TGTGCCAGCACTCGTGCCGGGGGATCCTACGAGCAGTACTTC	CASTRAGGSYEQYF	NA	NA	TRBJ2-7	TRBV7-9
TGTGCCAGCAGCTTAGGGCGGGGGGCGGACTATGGCTACACCTTC	CASSLGRGADYGYTF	NA	NA	TRBJ1-2	TRBV7-2
TGTGCCAGCAGCACTACTAGCGGGGGGATGTCCTACGAGCAGTACTTC	CASSTTSGGMSYEQYF	NA	TRBD2	TRBJ2-7	TRBV11-2
TGTGCAAGTCGCTTGGGACGCATCGGCAGCACAGATACGCAGTATTTT	CASRLGRIGSTDTQYF	NA	NA	TRBJ2-3	TRBV12-2
TGTGCCAGCAGCGACCGGGACAGGGAGAACACCGGGGAGCTGTTTTTT	CASSDRDRENTGELFF	NA	TRBD1	TRBJ2-2	TRBV7-2
TGTGCCAGCAGTGATCCCGACCGCACAGATACGCAGTATTTT	CASSDPDRTDTQYF	few	NA	TRBJ2-3	TRBV25-1
TGTGCCAGCAGCTTAGATCGGTGGCAGGGGATGAACACTGAAGCTTTCTTT	CASSLDRWQGMNTEAFF	NA	NA	TRBJ1-1	TRBV11-3
TGTGCCAGCAGCATTCACGGGTCGCCGCAGTATTTT	CASSIHGSPQYF	NA	NA	TRBJ2-3	TRBV7-9
TGTGCCAGCAGTGCGTTCGAGCAGTACTTC	CASSAFEQYF	NA	NA	TRBJ2-7	TRBV2
TGTGCCAGCAGCTTGAGGTACGGGGTGGGGGCAGGAAACTATGGCTACACCTTC	CASSLRYGVGAGNYGYTF	few	NA	TRBJ1-2	TRBV13
TGCGCCAGCAGCTTGGAGGGGGGGCGGAAGCAGTACTTC	CASSLEGGRKQYF	NA	NA	TRBJ2-7	TRBV5-1
TGTGCCAGCAGCCAAGATGCGGGGGGCTTCTACGAGCAGTACTTC	CASSQDAGGFYEQYF	NA	TRBD2	TRBJ2-7	TRBV7-6